A selection of T cell receptor beta chains follows, all from one sample in a study of T-cell memory formation after mild COVID-19. Using its own MiXCR run on the 5' RACE reads, TCRdb lists one record per CDR3 protein. This sample has about 470,000 distinct CDR3 sequences, with around a quarter found just once. The material sequenced was PBMCs or a T cell subset sorted from them (not recorded which). The receptors were sampled from an adult woman who had mild COVID-19 (a few samples of this study predate the infection). Cell type and time point are not known. The CDR3 runs from the conserved cysteine through the conserved F or W. Each record gives: V gene, clone size, J gene, D gene, CDR3 DNA, CDR3 protein. D genes are given only for firm matches. Clone sizes are given selectively: once, few, many, or a class where the clone is expanded.

V gene: TRBV7-3
clone size: .
J gene: TRBJ2-5
D gene: TRBD1
CDR3 DNA: TGTGCCAGCAGCTTAAACGGACAGGTGGAGACCCAGTACTTC
CDR3 protein: CASSLNGQVETQYF

V gene: TRBV19
clone size: .
J gene: TRBJ2-1
D gene: TRBD1
CDR3 DNA: TGTGCCAGTAGTGTCCAGGGGGCCGCCTACAATGAGCAGTTCTTC
CDR3 protein: CASSVQGAAYNEQFF

V gene: TRBV11-2
clone size: few
J gene: TRBJ2-3
D gene: .
CDR3 DNA: TGTGCCAGCAGCCCCGGGGGTCGAAGTACGCAGTATTTT
CDR3 protein: CASSPGGRSTQYF

V gene: TRBV20-1
clone size: .
J gene: TRBJ2-2
D gene: .
CDR3 DNA: TGCAGTGCTAGAGATGCAGTTATTCGATCGGACACCGGGGAGCTGTTTTTT
CDR3 protein: CSARDAVIRSDTGELFF

V gene: TRBV5-4
clone size: .
J gene: TRBJ1-1
D gene: .
CDR3 DNA: TGTGCCAGGTCCGGGACCTATAACACTGAAGCTTTCTTT
CDR3 protein: CARSGTYNTEAFF

V gene: TRBV24-1
clone size: .
J gene: TRBJ2-3
D gene: TRBD2
CDR3 DNA: TGTGCCACCAGTGACTCGAAGCGGGAGGGCCTGAATACGCAGTATTTT
CDR3 protein: CATSDSKREGLNTQYF

V gene: TRBV7-9
clone size: few
J gene: TRBJ2-1
D gene: .
CDR3 DNA: TGTGCCAGCAGCTTAGCGCGTGGGGAGGCTGAGCAGTTCTTC
CDR3 protein: CASSLARGEAEQFF

V gene: TRBV7-7
clone size: .
J gene: TRBJ2-7
D gene: .
CDR3 DNA: TGTGCTAGCAGCGAACACGGGCGAGACTACGAGCAGTACTTC
CDR3 protein: CASSEHGRDYEQYF

V gene: TRBV7-2
clone size: .
J gene: TRBJ2-3
D gene: TRBD2
CDR3 DNA: TGTGCCAGCAGCTCCGTGTGGGCGGCTAGCGGGGTTAGCACAGATACGCAGTATTTT
CDR3 protein: CASSSVWAASGVSTDTQYF

V gene: TRBV6-4
clone size: .
J gene: TRBJ1-1
D gene: .
CDR3 DNA: TGTGCCAGCAGCTACCGGGACCTAACGAACACTGAAGCTTTCTTT
CDR3 protein: CASSYRDLTNTEAFF

V gene: TRBV18
clone size: .
J gene: TRBJ1-1
D gene: .
CDR3 DNA: TGTGCCAGCTCACCACGGCTCCAGGGCTGGGAGACTGAAGCTTTCTTT
CDR3 protein: CASSPRLQGWETEAFF

V gene: TRBV6-5
clone size: .
J gene: TRBJ2-1
D gene: .
CDR3 DNA: TGTGCCAGCAGATATGACAGGTACAATGAGCAGTTCTTC
CDR3 protein: CASRYDRYNEQFF

V gene: TRBV20-1
clone size: few
J gene: TRBJ2-1
D gene: .
CDR3 DNA: TGCAGTGCTAGAGGGGACAATGAGCAGTTCTTC
CDR3 protein: CSARGDNEQFF

V gene: TRBV20-1
clone size: .
J gene: TRBJ2-6
D gene: .
CDR3 DNA: TGCAGTGCTAGTACTAGCAGCTCTGGGGCCAACGTCCTGACTTTC
CDR3 protein: CSASTSSSGANVLTF

V gene: TRBV5-4
clone size: few
J gene: TRBJ2-7
D gene: .
CDR3 DNA: TGTGCCAGCTCTAGCCCTGCGGTTGACGAGCAGTACTTC
CDR3 protein: CASSSPAVDEQYF

V gene: TRBV2
clone size: once
J gene: TRBJ2-5
D gene: TRBD2
CDR3 DNA: TGTGCCAGCAGTTATACTAGCGGACAAGAGACCCAGTACTTC
CDR3 protein: CASSYTSGQETQYF

V gene: TRBV7-2
clone size: .
J gene: TRBJ2-3
D gene: TRBD2
CDR3 DNA: TGTGCCAGCAGCTTCAGACTAGCGGCAGATACGCAGTATTTT
CDR3 protein: CASSFRLAADTQYF

V gene: TRBV19
clone size: .
J gene: TRBJ2-4
D gene: .
CDR3 DNA: TGTGCCAGTAGCGCTATCAACCGGGGCCAAGAGAACATTCAGTACTTC
CDR3 protein: CASSAINRGQENIQYF

V gene: TRBV5-1
clone size: few
J gene: TRBJ2-2
D gene: .
CDR3 DNA: TGCGCCAGCAGCTTGTCTACAGGGTACGCCGGGGAGCTGTTTTTT
CDR3 protein: CASSLSTGYAGELFF

V gene: TRBV7-8
clone size: .
J gene: TRBJ1-4
D gene: TRBD1
CDR3 DNA: TGTGCCAGCAGCTTAGTGTGGCGGGACAGTGAAAAACTGTTTTTT
CDR3 protein: CASSLVWRDSEKLFF

V gene: TRBV4-2
clone size: few
J gene: TRBJ1-5
D gene: .
CDR3 DNA: TGTGCCAGCAGCCAAGATTCAAGGGTTCAGCCCCAGCATTTT
CDR3 protein: CASSQDSRVQPQHF

V gene: TRBV5-1
clone size: .
J gene: TRBJ2-1
D gene: TRBD1
CDR3 DNA: TGCGCCAGCAGCTACCGGGACAGGGGCTGCAATGAGCAGTTCTTC
CDR3 protein: CASSYRDRGCNEQFF

V gene: TRBV9
clone size: few
J gene: TRBJ2-1
D gene: .
CDR3 DNA: TGTGCCAGCAGCGTAGGTGGGACCTACTACAATGAGCAGTTCTTC
CDR3 protein: CASSVGGTYYNEQFF

V gene: TRBV5-1
clone size: .
J gene: TRBJ1-6
D gene: .
CDR3 DNA: TGCGCCAGCAGCTCCGCCGGGAGAGGGGATTCACCCCTCCACTTT
CDR3 protein: CASSSAGRGDSPLHF

V gene: TRBV29-1
clone size: .
J gene: TRBJ2-3
D gene: .
CDR3 DNA: TGCAGCGTTCGACTAGTAAGCACAGATACGCAGTATTTT
CDR3 protein: CSVRLVSTDTQYF

V gene: TRBV5-1
clone size: few
J gene: TRBJ1-2
D gene: .
CDR3 DNA: TGCGCCAGCAGCTCGGAGGGGGCTAACTATGGCTACACCTTC
CDR3 protein: CASSSEGANYGYTF

V gene: TRBV5-6
clone size: .
J gene: TRBJ2-3
D gene: .
CDR3 DNA: TGTGCCAGCAGCTTGGTGGTGGAGAGCACAGATACGCAGTATTTT
CDR3 protein: CASSLVVESTDTQYF

V gene: TRBV5-5
clone size: few
J gene: TRBJ2-3
D gene: .
CDR3 DNA: TGTGCCAGCAGCTTGGCGGCCAGCGGTAGCACAGATACGCAGTATTTT
CDR3 protein: CASSLAASGSTDTQYF

V gene: TRBV10-3
clone size: few
J gene: TRBJ2-7
D gene: TRBD1
CDR3 DNA: TGTGCCACCCAAGACAGGGGCCAATCCGAGCAGTACTTC
CDR3 protein: CATQDRGQSEQYF

V gene: TRBV7-9
clone size: .
J gene: TRBJ2-3
D gene: .
CDR3 DNA: TGTGCCAGCACCGAGTTAGATACGCAGTATTTT
CDR3 protein: CASTELDTQYF

V gene: TRBV12-3/TRBV12-4
clone size: .
J gene: TRBJ2-1
D gene: .
CDR3 DNA: TGTGCCAGCATCTCGTCAGGGCGGCTCGATGAGCAGTTCTTC
CDR3 protein: CASISSGRLDEQFF

V gene: TRBV12-3/TRBV12-4
clone size: .
J gene: TRBJ1-1
D gene: TRBD1
CDR3 DNA: TGTGCCAGCCAACGGGGACAGACCTACACTGAAGCTTTCTTT
CDR3 protein: CASQRGQTYTEAFF

V gene: TRBV12-3/TRBV12-4
clone size: few
J gene: TRBJ2-3
D gene: .
CDR3 DNA: TGTGCCAGCAGTTTCCGACGCACTTCGGATACGCAGTATTTT
CDR3 protein: CASSFRRTSDTQYF

V gene: TRBV7-6
clone size: .
J gene: TRBJ2-3
D gene: .
CDR3 DNA: TGTGCCAGCAGCTTAGGACTAGGCAGCACAGATACGCAGTATTTT
CDR3 protein: CASSLGLGSTDTQYF

V gene: TRBV24-1
clone size: .
J gene: TRBJ1-3
D gene: .
CDR3 DNA: TGTGCCACCAGCCCCTCCGGGGGCGGCTCTGGAAACACCATATATTTT
CDR3 protein: CATSPSGGGSGNTIYF

V gene: TRBV30
clone size: many
J gene: TRBJ2-3
D gene: .
CDR3 DNA: TGTGCCTGGAGTGCCCCCCGTGGGGGCCGAACAGATACGCAGTATTTT
CDR3 protein: CAWSAPRGGRTDTQYF

V gene: TRBV18
clone size: few
J gene: TRBJ2-3
D gene: TRBD2
CDR3 DNA: TGTGCCAGCTCAAGACTAGCGGGAGGAAACACAGATACGCAGTATTTT
CDR3 protein: CASSRLAGGNTDTQYF